Listed below are T cell receptor beta chains from one sample, sequenced in a study of T cells in Graves' hyperthyroidism and ophthalmopathy. TCRdb used MiXCR to reprocess the multiplex PCR reads, holding one entry per CDR3 protein. The sample has a few hundred thousand distinct CDR3 sequences; roughly 14% are singletons. The sample consisted of blood. The receptor source for this set is a woman aged 25 to 39 with Graves' hyperthyroidism. CDR3s include the opening cysteine and the closing phenylalanine or tryptophan. A D gene is named only where the DNA matches it firmly. The size of a clone is reported for some rows only, either as once, few or many, or as a class for expanded clones.

d_gene	v_gene	j_gene	abundance	CDR3nt	CDR3aa
-	TRBV7-2	TRBJ2-3	many	TGTGCCAGCAGCCAAGGCCAACTAACAGATACGCAGTATTTT	CASSQGQLTDTQYF
-	TRBV2	TRBJ1-6	-	TGTGCCAGCAGAAACAGGGAGATTCCGCATTCACCCCTCCACTTT	CASRNREIPHSPLHF
-	TRBV6-1	TRBJ1-5	many	TGTGCCAGCAGTTCCCCGGGTAGCAATCAGCCCCAGCATTTT	CASSSPGSNQPQHF
-	TRBV6-2/TRBV6-3	TRBJ2-7	-	TGTGCCAGCAGTTACTCTGGGCAGACCTACGAGCAGTACTTC	CASSYSGQTYEQYF
-	TRBV30	TRBJ2-1	many	TGTGCCTGGAGTGGTATCTCCTACAATGAGCAGTTCTTC	CAWSGISYNEQFF
-	TRBV27	TRBJ1-1	few	TGTGCCAGCACCCCCTCGCGGGGAAAGGGCACTGAAGCTTTCTTT	CASTPSRGKGTEAFF
-	TRBV5-5	TRBJ2-3	few	TGTGCCAGCAGCGGGCTAGGGGCAGATACGCAGTATTTT	CASSGLGADTQYF
-	TRBV20-1	TRBJ1-2	few	TGCAGTGTACTCAACAGGGATCACAACTATGGCTACACCTTC	CSVLNRDHNYGYTF
-	TRBV18	TRBJ1-4	few	TGTGCCAGCTCACCACAGCTCGTCAGGAATAATGAAAAACTGTTTTTT	CASSPQLVRNNEKLFF
-	TRBV7-2	TRBJ2-7	few	TGTGCCAGCAGCTCCCTTACTAGTGCCGAGCAGTACTTC	CASSSLTSAEQYF
-	TRBV11-3	TRBJ2-5	many	TGTGCCAGCAGCTTAGGAGTCGGCATCCAAGAGACCCAGTACTTC	CASSLGVGIQETQYF
-	TRBV12-3/TRBV12-4	TRBJ2-1	-	TGTGCCAGCAGCCCCCGCTTGGCTGATGAGCAGTTCTTC	CASSPRLADEQFF
TRBD1	TRBV5-1	TRBJ1-4	-	TGCGCCAGCAGCTTGGACAGGGGGCTGGCTAATGAAAAACTGTTTTTT	CASSLDRGLANEKLFF
-	TRBV12-3/TRBV12-4	TRBJ2-1	many	TGTGCCAGCAGTTTGGGGGTGTGGCGGGATTATCAGGAGCAGTTCTTC	CASSLGVWRDYQEQFF
TRBD1	TRBV6-2/TRBV6-3	TRBJ1-1	-	TGTGCCAGCGGACGAATTCGACAGGGTGTTCGCGACACTGAAGCTTTCTTT	CASGRIRQGVRDTEAFF
TRBD1	TRBV7-9	TRBJ2-4	few	TGTGCCAGCAGCTCCCCCCGACGGGGGGACAGGGGGCAAGAGGCCAAAAACATTCAGTACTTC	CASSSPRRGDRGQEAKNIQYF
-	TRBV19	TRBJ1-2	-	TGTGCCAGCCATAGGGCTCCAAACTATGGCTACACCTTC	CASHRAPNYGYTF
-	TRBV19	TRBJ1-1	few	TGTGCCAGTAGTATAGGAGGACGGCTGACGAACACTGAAGCTTTCTTT	CASSIGGRLTNTEAFF
-	TRBV20-1	TRBJ2-7	many	TGCAGTGCTGCCCGCGACTACGAGCAGTACTTC	CSAARDYEQYF
TRBD2	TRBV7-3	TRBJ2-7	-	TGTGCCAGCAGTCCTGGGACTAGCGGTCTGGGTGAGCAGTACTTC	CASSPGTSGLGEQYF
-	TRBV7-9	TRBJ2-1	few	TGTGCCAGCAGCTTAACCGAGCGGGCCCACCTTTACAATGAGCAGTTCTTC	CASSLTERAHLYNEQFF
-	TRBV12-3/TRBV12-4	TRBJ2-5	-	TGTGCCAGCAGTCCCAAATGGGACAATCAAGAGACCCAGTACTTC	CASSPKWDNQETQYF
-	TRBV10-3	TRBJ2-7	few	TGTGCCATCAGCGTGGATCATGCAGGGGATGGATACTTC	CAISVDHAGDGYF
-	TRBV7-9	TRBJ2-1	few	TGTGCCCGCGGTTCAAGGGGACAAGATGAGCAGTTCTTC	CARGSRGQDEQFF
-	TRBV7-3	TRBJ2-2	-	TGTGCCAGCAGCCTCTTCCCCCCAGGGCTAAACACCGGGGAGCTGTTTTTT	CASSLFPPGLNTGELFF
-	TRBV29-1	TRBJ2-7	-	TGCAGCGTCGCTCTAGCGGAAAGGGGGGAGCAGTACTTC	CSVALAERGEQYF
TRBD1	TRBV4-1	TRBJ1-2	few	TGCGCCAGCAGCCAGGACAGGGTAATAGCGGGCGGCTACACCTTC	CASSQDRVIAGGYTF
TRBD2	TRBV19	TRBJ2-3	few	TGTGCCAGTAGCCTCCAACTAGCGGGAGGGTTGGATACGCAGTATTTT	CASSLQLAGGLDTQYF
-	TRBV20-1	TRBJ2-1	many	TGCAGTGCTAGAGATCTGGAGCTCCGAACCTCATCTAATGAGCAGTTCTTC	CSARDLELRTSSNEQFF
-	TRBV28	TRBJ2-5	many	TGTGCCAGCAGTTTACGGACAGAAGAGACCCAGTACTTC	CASSLRTEETQYF
TRBD2	TRBV29-1	TRBJ2-7	many	TGCAGCGTTTTCCTAGCGGGAGCCACCTCCTACGAGCAGTACTTC	CSVFLAGATSYEQYF
TRBD2	TRBV3-1	TRBJ2-3	many	TGTGCCAGCAGCGCCCGACTAGCGGGAGTGGTTCTAGATACGCAGTATTTT	CASSARLAGVVLDTQYF
TRBD1	TRBV13	TRBJ2-1	few	TGTGCCAGCAGCTTTACAGGGGGCGCCGGAAATGAGCAGTTCTTC	CASSFTGGAGNEQFF
-	TRBV9	TRBJ2-1	few	TGTGCCAGCAGCGTATCTGCCAATGAGCAGTTCTTC	CASSVSANEQFF
TRBD2	TRBV6-1	TRBJ2-7	-	TGTGCCAGCGGACCGGAAGGCGGGAGTCGTGGCGAGCAGTACTTC	CASGPEGGSRGEQYF
-	TRBV24-1	TRBJ1-1	few	TGTGCCACCAGTGGCCCGAACACTGAAGCTTTCTTT	CATSGPNTEAFF
-	TRBV20-1	TRBJ1-4	many	TGCAGTGCCACAAGCCAACAGAATGAAAAACTGTTTTTT	CSATSQQNEKLFF
-	TRBV28	TRBJ2-2	many	TGTGCCAGCAGTTTTTGGCGGACGAACACCGGGGAGCTGTTTTTT	CASSFWRTNTGELFF
TRBD1	TRBV7-3	TRBJ2-4	many	TGTGCCAGCAGCATCGGGACAGGTCTGACCAAAAACATTCAGTACTTC	CASSIGTGLTKNIQYF
TRBD1	TRBV13	TRBJ2-7	few	TGTGCCAGCAGCCATCGGACAGGTCTCCACGAGCAGTACTTC	CASSHRTGLHEQYF
TRBD1	TRBV30	TRBJ2-7	many	TGTGCCTGGAGTGTCGGACAGGTCAACGAGCAGTACTTC	CAWSVGQVNEQYF
TRBD2	TRBV19	TRBJ2-1	-	TGTGCCAGTAGTACCTTAGCGGGAGTAAGGAATGAGCAGTTCTTC	CASSTLAGVRNEQFF
-	TRBV4-1	TRBJ2-4	few	TGCGCCAGCAGCCAAGGGGCAGCGGAAAGACTAGATAACATTCAGTACTTC	CASSQGAAERLDNIQYF
-	TRBV3-1	TRBJ2-7	many	TGTGCCAGCAGCCAAGACTTGGGAGCGGAGCAGTACTTC	CASSQDLGAEQYF
TRBD1	TRBV6-2/TRBV6-3	TRBJ1-1	many	TGTGCCAGCAGTTACCCCGGACAGGGAAACACTGAAGCTTTCTTT	CASSYPGQGNTEAFF
TRBD2	TRBV20-1	TRBJ2-1	-	TGCAGTGCTAGTACTAGCGGGAGCCGCTTTTCCTACAATGAGCAGTTCTTC	CSASTSGSRFSYNEQFF
TRBD1	TRBV7-9	TRBJ1-4	-	TGTGCCAGCAGCTCAAGTACAGGGGGCCCAGGACTGTTTTTT	CASSSSTGGPGLFF
-	TRBV6-2/TRBV6-3	TRBJ2-5	-	TGTGCCAGCAGTTACTCGAAATGGTTCGTAAATTTGAGAGGCGGGAACCTCGGGGAGACCCAGTACTTC	CASSYSKWFVNLRGGNLGETQYF
-	TRBV27	TRBJ2-5	many	TGTGCCAGCAGTTTATTTCCCCAAGAGACCCAGTACTTC	CASSLFPQETQYF
TRBD2	TRBV5-4	TRBJ2-1	-	TGTGCCAGCAGCTTGGTTATGGGACTAGCGGGAGGCGAGCAGTTCTTC	CASSLVMGLAGGEQFF
TRBD2	TRBV5-1	TRBJ2-7	many	TGCGCCAGCAGCGAATTAGGACTAGCGGGAGGCTACGAGCAGTACTTC	CASSELGLAGGYEQYF
TRBD2	TRBV2	TRBJ2-1	many	TGTGCCAGCAGTGAAGCGTCTAGCGGGAGTACCAATGAGCAGTTCTTC	CASSEASSGSTNEQFF